This T cell receptor beta chain was identified in a study of T cell responses to AZD1222 COVID-19 vaccine. Assay: immunoSEQ multiplex PCR; the TCRdb copy retains only in-frame clones and omits some. The repertoire has over 65,000 clones, about 88% of them found once; the top ten carry 6.9%. Analysis merged second doses at about 4 or about 12 weeks. There are 11 residues in the CDR3. V lost 7 bases and J 5 bases, leaving 11 bases between the germline ends. Germline V gene lookup returns CDR1 DFQATT and CDR2 SNEGSKA (reference sequence). This clone was recorded only once. The antigen is undetermined. Notes on the study in general: It was only 6 or 7 AZD1222 recipients who were seropositive at baseline.

The sequencing used peripheral blood, collected 28 days after the second AZD1222 dose. This receptor was taken from an adult who received the AZD1222 COVID-19 vaccine. This chain connects TRBV20-1 to TRBJ2-5, with unresolved D. The CDR3 sequence is CSGSWVETQYF. The CDR3 region has the DNA TGCAGTGGCTCCTGGGTGGAGACCCAGTACTTC.